This passage covers 26 T cell receptor beta chains from one sample sequenced in a study of blood T cell repertoires in COVID-19. This table comes from immunoSEQ multiplex PCR, and its TCRdb copy is limited to in-frame clones, with some not included. This sample has about 180,000 clones, with 87% found just once. Specimen: PBMCs or T cells enriched from blood (not recorded which). Every receptor here comes from a human donor with acute COVID-19. The donor label of this sample is uncertain.

The V gene is TRBV7-2, the J gene TRBJ1-1, with TRBD1 matching 7 bases. CDR1 and CDR2 (germline): SGHTA, FQGNSA. There are 16 residues in the CDR3. The V and J ends lost 5 bases and 5 bases, in that order; junction bases with no gene match: 14. The CDR3 loop is CASSPLGLTQGTEAFF. The CDR3 region has the DNA TGTGCCAGCAGCCCTCTTGGGTTGACACAGGGGACTGAAGCTTTCTTT.

In DNA, the CDR3 is TGTGCCAGCAGCTTGGTAGGGGTCCGAGACACCGGGGAGCTGTTTTTT. Translated: CASSLVGVRDTGELFF. V gene TRBV5-8 combines with J gene TRBJ2-2; tentatively, D is TRBD1 (5 bases). V gave up 0 bases and J gave up 3 bases, with 12 bases separating them. CDR1 and CDR2 from the germline V gene are SGHTS and YDEGEE. The CDR3 runs 16 residues.

The chain recombines TRBV6-5 with TRBJ1-1; unclear D gene. The CDR3 is 12 residues long. The V end was cut by 2 bases, the J end by 11 bases, with 12 bases between. Per germline, CDR1 MNHEY and CDR2 SVGAGI. The CDR3 loop is CASSYDGRGAFF. The CDR3 DNA follows: TGTGCCAGCAGTTACGACGGCAGAGGGGCTTTCTTT.

V usage is TRBV7-8 and J usage is TRBJ1-2; D may be TRBD1 (6 bases). The V end lost 5 bases, the J end lost 4 bases, and 17 bases lay between the germline ends. CDR1 is SGHVS and CDR2 is FQNEAQ in the germline V gene. The CDR3 has 15 residues. CDR3 nucleotides: TGTGCCAGCAGCCCTGGACAGTCCTGGGGCTATGGCTACACCTTC. Protein: CASSPGQSWGYGYTF.

CDR3 DNA: TGTGCCAGCAGTTCGCACAGGGAGCCCTATAATTCACCCCTCCACTTT. Its protein is CASSSHREPYNSPLHF. The V gene is TRBV6-6, the J gene TRBJ1-6; D might be TRBD1 (6 bases). V lost 4 bases to trimming and J lost 2 bases, with 12 bases between them. Per germline, CDR1 MNHNY and CDR2 SVGAGI (reference sequence). This CDR3 contains 16 residues.

This clone occurred a few times. The CDR3 sequence is CASSPPRREGYTF. DNA of the CDR3: TGTGCCAGCTCACCACCCCGACGGGAGGGCTACACCTTC. The rearrangement links TRBV18 to TRBJ1-2; D gene unclear. V lost 0 bases to trimming and J lost 8 bases, with 10 bases between them. Germline lookup yields CDR1 KGHSH and CDR2 LQKENI. The CDR3 is 13 amino acids.

This chain uses TRBV5-4 with TRBJ2-1, with TRBD1 matching 9 bases. The CDR3 has 15 residues. Germline V gene sequence: CDR1 SGHNT, CDR2 YYREEE (reference sequence). V lost 0 bases to trimming and J lost 5 bases; unmatched junction nucleotides: 3. The CDR3: CASSLAGTGNNEQFF. The DNA for the CDR3 is TGTGCCAGCAGCTTGGCCGGGACAGGGAACAATGAGCAGTTCTTC.

The chain employs TRBV6-1 and TRBJ2-1, with 8 positions matching TRBD1. Germline values: CDR1 MNHNS, CDR2 SASEGT. The CDR3 totals 13 residues. With 3 bases clipped from V and 9 bases from J, the junction kept 4 bases outside the gene matches. The CDR3 protein is CASSEDREGEQFF. The CDR3, as DNA: TGTGCCAGCAGTGAGGACAGGGAAGGTGAGCAGTTCTTC.

This clone appeared a few times. Mismatch with germline at one junction end may stem from a read error. The V and J genes are TRBV6-1 and TRBJ1-2, with TRBD1 matching 8 bases. From germline, CDR1 is MNHNS and CDR2 SASEGT. The CDR3 is 13 residues long. The CDR3 sequence: CASSDSGGLNFFF. CDR3 DNA sequence: TGTGCCAGCAGTGATTCAGGGGGCCTTAACTTTTTCTTC.

CDR3 bases: TGTGCCAGCTCACCACTGGGGGGGGCAAGTTGGATGAACACTGAAGCTTTCTTT. Amino acid sequence: CASSPLGGASWMNTEAFF. The V call is TRBV18, the J call TRBJ1-1, with D possibly TRBD1 on 6 matching bases. Per germline, CDR1 KGHSH and CDR2 LQKENI. Trimming cost V 1 base and J 0 bases, with 18 bases left between them. This CDR3 has 18 amino acids.

The chain uses TRBV4-1 and TRBJ1-4; no clear D gene. Trimming removed 1 base at V and 8 bases at J, with 8 bases between. Germline assignment: CDR1 MGHRA and CDR2 YSYEKL. The CDR3 is 13 residues long. The CDR3 region is CASSQVVREKLFF. The CDR3 DNA reads as TGCGCCAGCAGCCAAGTAGTTCGGGAAAAACTGTTTTTT.

This clone was picked up a small number of times. The chain recombines TRBV19 with TRBJ1-6; TRBD1 matches at 7 bases. V lost 3 bases, J lost 7 bases, and 9 bases stayed unmatched. In germline, CDR1 is LNHDA, CDR2 SQIVND (reference sequence). The CDR3 consists of 16 residues. This CDR3 reads CASSMRQGTGNSPLHF. The DNA of the CDR3 is TGTGCCAGTAGTATGCGACAGGGTACGGGAAATTCACCCCTCCACTTT.

This chain links TRBV27 with TRBJ2-1; TRBD2 matches 10 bases. There are 18 residues in the CDR3. The germline gives CDR1 MNHEY, CDR2 SMNVEV (reference sequence). The V segment lost 0 bases and the J segment 6 bases; nucleotides outside the gene matches: 11. In nucleotides, the CDR3 is TGTGCCAGCAGTTTATCGACCCTTAGAGCGGGGGGGATCAATGAGCAGTTCTTC. Residues: CASSLSTLRAGGINEQFF.

There are a few counts of this clone. The genes are TRBV2 and TRBJ2-1, with 13 positions matching TRBD2. V shed 6 bases, J shed 8 bases, and the junction held 7 bases outside the gene matches. The CDR3 has 15 amino acids. Germline CDR1 and CDR2: SNHLY and FYNNEI. The DNA for the CDR3 is TGTGCCAGCAGCCCCGGGACTAGCGGGGTATATGAGCAGTTCTTC. Encoded protein: CASSPGTSGVYEQFF.

The V and J genes are TRBV27 and TRBJ1-6, with 8 bases matching TRBD1. Germline V gives CDR1 MNHEY, CDR2 SMNVEV (reference sequence). The CDR3 extends over 16 amino acids. The trim removed 4 bases at V and 9 bases at J, leaving 11 bases unmatched. The CDR3 DNA sequence: TGTGCCAGCAGTTCTTGGACAGGGAGCGAGGGTTCACCCCTCCACTTT. It is translated as CASSSWTGSEGSPLHF.

This chain connects TRBV6-5 to TRBJ1-3; 8 bases fit TRBD1. J gave up 2 bases and V 7 bases, and 4 bases lay outside the gene matches. Germline V lookup: CDR1 MNHEY, CDR2 SVGAGI. The CDR3 consists of 14 residues. The CDR3 DNA follows: TGTGCCAGCACCAGGGGGCCCCCTGGAAACACCATATATTTT. It codes for CASTRGPPGNTIYF.

The V call is TRBV25-1, the J call TRBJ2-5; D possibly corresponds to TRBD2 (6 bases). Per germline, CDR1 MGHDK and CDR2 SYGVNS. This CDR3 has 14 amino acids. The V and J ends lost 4 bases and 4 bases respectively, with 13 bases between them. The CDR3 loop is CASSVAGLRETQYF. DNA of the CDR3: TGTGCCAGCAGTGTCGCGGGGTTACGAGAGACCCAGTACTTC. Full variable domain (outside the CDR3, taken from reference TRBV25-1 and TRBJ2-5): EADIYQTPRYLVIGTGKKITLECSQTMGHDKMYWYQQDPGMELHLIHYSYGVNSTEKGDLSSESTVSRIRTEHFPLTLESARPSHTSQYLCASSVAGLRETQYFGPGTRLLVL.

The count of this clone is one. The genes are TRBV2 and TRBJ1-3; 9 bases fit TRBD1. The CDR3 is made up of 14 amino acids. V was pared by 1 base and J by 9 bases, with 4 bases of the junction left unmatched. The germline V gene encodes CDR1 SNHLY and CDR2 FYNNEI. The CDR3 DNA follows: TGTGCCAGCAGTGAAGGGACAGGGGAGAGCACCATATATTTT. Protein product: CASSEGTGESTIYF. The entire variable domain, with the rest obtained from reference TRBV2 and TRBJ1-3, is as follows: EPEVTQTPSHQVTQMGQEVILRCVPISNHLYFYWYRQILGQKVEFLVSFYNNEISEKSEIFDDQFSVERPDGSNFTLKIRSTKLEDSAMYFCASSEGTGESTIYFGEGSWLTVV.

V gene TRBV19 combines with J gene TRBJ1-1, with 7 bases aligning to TRBD1. The germline V gene has CDR1 LNHDA and CDR2 SQIVND (reference sequence). The CDR3 spans 16 residues. The V and J ends lost 6 bases and 1 base, in that order; junction bases with no gene match: 11. CDR3 DNA: TGTGCCAGTAGCTTCATACCGGGACAGAAGAACACTGAAGCTTTCTTT. Translating gives CASSFIPGQKNTEAFF.

The rearrangement uses TRBV11-2 and TRBJ2-5, with TRBD1 matching over 9 bases. The ends lost 6 bases at V and 0 bases at J; junction bases unmatched: 8. Per the germline V gene, CDR1 is SGHAT and CDR2 is FQNNGV. There are 16 residues in the CDR3. This CDR3 is CASSLGQGLYQETQYF. CDR3 in DNA: TGTGCCAGCAGTTTGGGACAGGGATTGTACCAAGAGACCCAGTACTTC.

This chain joins TRBV19 and TRBJ2-3; 8 bases line up with TRBD1. Germline CDR1 reads LNHDA; CDR2 reads SQIVND (reference sequence). CDR3 size: 13 residues. Trimming at V came to 7 bases and at J to 2 bases, leaving 2 bases not matched to a gene. The DNA of the CDR3 is TGTGCCAGTAACAGGGGGGACACAGATACGCAGTATTTT. Translation gives CASNRGDTDTQYF.

V usage is TRBV7-2 and J usage is TRBJ2-1; D perhaps matches TRBD2 (6 bases). From germline, CDR1 is SGHTA and CDR2 FQGNSA. The CDR3 is 15 residues long. V was pared by 3 bases and J by 4 bases, with 13 bases between. The CDR3 DNA follows: TGTGCCAGCAGCTTGGGGTCTAGCGAATACAATGAGCAGTTCTTC. It encodes CASSLGSSEYNEQFF.

The chain couples TRBV29-1 to TRBJ2-3; 7 nucleotides align to TRBD1. Trimming cost V 6 bases and J 4 bases; bases outside gene matches: 7. Germline V gene data show CDR1 as SQVTM and CDR2 as ANQGSEA. The CDR3 spans 13 residues. The CDR3 coding sequence is TGCAGCGTCCGACAGGGAACGGCAGATACGCAGTATTTT. Translating it yields CSVRQGTADTQYF.

This chain links TRBV20-1 with TRBJ2-5; 7 bases map to TRBD2. The CDR3 spans 14 residues. V lost 6 bases, J lost 4 bases, and 11 bases stayed unmatched. Germline V gene data show CDR1 as DFQATT and CDR2 as SNEGSKA (reference sequence). Written as DNA, the CDR3 is TGCAGTGCCAGTAGGCCGGGAGGAAGAGAGACCCAGTACTTC. This gives the protein CSASRPGGRETQYF.

The chain uses TRBV4-3 and TRBJ2-3, with a weak D call TRBD1 (6 bases). The CDR3 loop spans 16 amino acids. Germline V gene sequence: CDR1 LGHNA, CDR2 YSLEER. V lost 4 bases, J lost 4 bases, and 18 bases lay in between. The CDR3 coding sequence is TGCGCCAGCAGCCCTCACAGGGCAGAGGATGCAGATACGCAGTATTTT. Translation: CASSPHRAEDADTQYF.

V usage is TRBV28 and J usage is TRBJ1-6; TRBD1 might be the D (5 bases). Germline V gene data show CDR1 as MDHEN and CDR2 as SYDVKM. The CDR3 covers 12 residues. V gave up 5 bases and J gave up 11 bases, with 10 bases separating them. The CDR3 nucleotides read TGTGCCAGCAGTGGAGGGGATCCACCCCTCCACTTT. Protein sequence: CASSGGDPPLHF. Complete variable domain (other parts from reference TRBV28 and TRBJ1-6): DVKVTQSSRYLVKRTGEKVFLECVQDMDHENMFWYRQDPGLGLRLIYFSYDVKMKEKGDIPEGYSVSREKKERFSLILESASTNQTSMYLCASSGGDPPLHFGNGTRLTVT.